The 10 T cell receptor beta chains reported below all come from one sample, sequenced in a study of regulatory T cells in long-lasting Graves disease. Time point defined: newly diagnosed GD, antithyroid drugs for less than 3 months. TCR sequences were obtained from RNA taken from PBMCs. Arm-PCR with iRepertoire HTBI primers amplified the CDR3 regions for these TCR beta libraries. TCRdb redid the calling of the multiplex PCR reads with MiXCR, one entry per CDR3 protein. The sample has approximately 560,000 distinct CDR3 sequences; around 15% are singletons. In addition, the sample was reused for a study of T cells in Graves' hyperthyroidism and ophthalmopathy.

Here the sequenced sample was peripheral blood mononuclear cells (PBMCs), taken at new diagnosis, from a patient treated with antithyroid drugs. These receptors all stem from a man between 18 and 35 years old with Graves disease.

A remark on this clonotype: A read error is the likely source, as a far larger clone sits one nucleotide away. The rearrangement uses TRBV12-3 or TRBV12-4 and TRBJ2-5; TRBD1 aligns across 9 bases. Trimming removed 7 bases from V and 7 bases from J; junction bases left unmatched: 13. This CDR3 is 15 amino acids long. This chain's CDR3 is CASTNPGQGRGTQYF. In nucleotides, the CDR3 is TGTGCCAGCACTAACCCGGGACAGGGTAGAGGGACCCAGTACTTC.

This clonotype was counted between two and nine times. This rearrangement joins TRBV30 to TRBJ1-2, with D possibly matching TRBD1 (5 bases). Germline V gives CDR1 GTSNPN, CDR2 SVGIG (reference sequence). Trimming took 0 bases from V and 7 from J, leaving 21 bases between them. This CDR3 is 16 amino acids long. The CDR3 spells CAWSVEGRPSPSGYTF. The CDR3 coding sequence is TGTGCCTGGAGTGTGGAGGGGCGACCCTCCCCTTCTGGCTACACCTTC.

This clonotype appeared a few times. The V gene is TRBV20-1, the J gene TRBJ2-1; 9 nucleotides match TRBD2. The CDR3 is 16 amino acids. The trim removed 5 bases at V and 9 bases at J, leaving 17 bases unmatched. Germline V gives CDR1 DFQATT, CDR2 SNEGSKA (reference sequence). The DNA of the CDR3 is TGCAGTGCTGGGGAATTAGCGGGAGCATCCTCCGGTGAGCAGTTCTTC. Translation gives CSAGELAGASSGEQFF.

In its sample, this clonotype was seen a few times. This rearrangement joins TRBV11-2 to TRBJ2-7; D call uncertain. Deletions cut 3 bases from V and 7 bases from J, with 10 bases between. Looked up from germline, CDR1 is SGHAT and CDR2 is FQNNGV. This CDR3 has 12 residues. Written as DNA, the CDR3 is TGTGCCAGCAGCTTCCCGCCTGGGGAGCAGTACTTC. This gives the protein CASSFPPGEQYF.

This clonotype was picked up many times. V and J are TRBV20-1 and TRBJ2-2; D may be TRBD1 (5 bases). The germline gives CDR1 DFQATT, CDR2 SNEGSKA (reference sequence). The length of the CDR3 is 16 residues. With 0 bases removed from V and 0 bases from J, the gap between germline ends came to 11 bases. The CDR3 DNA reads TGCAGTGCTAGAGATTTAGGCAGGGCGAACACCGGGGAGCTGTTTTTT. This translates into CSARDLGRANTGELFF.

A few counts support this clonotype. The chain recombines TRBV7-9 with TRBJ2-3, with no clear D. Germline CDR1 reads SEHNR; CDR2 reads FQNEAQ (reference sequence). Trimming took off 4 bases at V and 4 bases at J, with 6 bases between the two ends. This CDR3 has 12 amino acids. The CDR3 sequence is CASSSASDTQYF. The CDR3 DNA reads TGTGCCAGCAGCTCCGCTTCAGATACGCAGTATTTT.

This clonotype was seen at least ten times. CDR3 nucleotides: TGCAGTGCTAGAGGATCCAGCGGGAGGGCATTCGAGCAGTACTTC. Its translation is CSARGSSGRAFEQYF. The chain employs TRBV20-1 and TRBJ2-7; 10 nucleotides line up with TRBD2. CDR1 DFQATT and CDR2 SNEGSKA come from the germline V gene (reference sequence). CDR3 length equals 15 residues. V shed 1 base and J 6 bases; nucleotides not matched to a gene: 9.

There are many counts of this clonotype. The CDR3 sequence is CASTGVGQETQYF. CDR3 nucleotide sequence: TGTGCCAGCACCGGAGTGGGGCAAGAGACCCAGTACTTC. The chain couples TRBV6-2 or TRBV6-3 to TRBJ2-5; D unresolved. The CDR3 runs to 13 residues. V lost 7 bases to trimming and J lost 2 bases, with 11 bases between them. Germline values: CDR1 MNHEY, CDR2 SVGEGT.

This clonotype was counted many times. The chain employs TRBV11-3 and TRBJ1-1; no reliable D call. The V gene's germline CDR1 is SGHNT and CDR2 YENEEA. V was clipped by 2 bases and J by 11 bases, with 15 bases between them. This CDR3 has 13 amino acids. The CDR3 DNA is TGTGCCAGCAGCTTATTTTATGGCACTTCTGCTTTCTTT. It specifies CASSLFYGTSAFF.

Of note for this clonotype: A much larger clonotype is one base distant, so this may be a read error. The V gene is TRBV7-8, the J gene TRBJ2-7; D assignment may be TRBD1 or TRBD2 (6 bases each). CDR3 length: 15 amino acids. Trimming took 5 bases from V and 5 from J, leaving 19 bases between them. Looked up from germline, CDR1 is SGHVS and CDR2 is FQNEAQ. CDR3 DNA sequence: TGTGCCAGCAGCCAACTCATCGGGGGCCCCCACGAGCAGTACTTC. The encoded protein is CASSQLIGGPHEQYF.